The 13 T cell receptor beta chains presented below share a single source sample, sequenced in a study of OX40 agonist ivuxolimab in advanced cancers. Some clones are missing from TCRdb's copy, which holds only in-frame ones; the method was immunoSEQ multiplex PCR. The sample includes 60,000 to 85,000 clones, around 86% of them seen just once. The sequences come from CD4+ or CD8+ T cells sorted from blood, collected in a trial of the OX40 agonist ivuxolimab. The receptors come from an adult with an advanced solid tumor such as melanoma, head and neck, liver or kidney cancer.

This chain uses TRBV28 with TRBJ2-5; possibly TRBD1 or TRBD2 for D (5 bases each). Trimming shortened V by 1 base and J by 1 base, and 13 bases separated the two germline ends. This CDR3 has 16 amino acids. Germline V lookup: CDR1 MDHEN, CDR2 SYDVKM. In DNA form, the CDR3 reads TGTGCCAGCAGTTTATTAGGCGTAGGGACCCAAGAGACCCAGTACTTC. It codes for CASSLLGVGTQETQYF.

The rearrangement joins TRBV25-1 to TRBJ2-5; D call uncertain. CDR3 length: 13 residues. V was trimmed by 2 bases and J by 3 bases, leaving 7 bases between them. The germline CDR1 and CDR2 sequences are MGHDK and SYGVNS. Here the CDR3 DNA reads TGTGCCAGCAGTGAACTAGGAAAAGAGACCCAGTACTTC. This codes for CASSELGKETQYF. The full variable domain, in which reference TRBV25-1 and TRBJ2-5 provide the parts outside the CDR3, is EADIYQTPRYLVIGTGKKITLECSQTMGHDKMYWYQQDPGMELHLIHYSYGVNSTEKGDLSSESTVSRIRTEHFPLTLESARPSHTSQYLCASSELGKETQYFGPGTRLLVL.

The chain is built from TRBV30 and TRBJ1-6, with D possibly TRBD1 on 5 matching bases. Trimming stripped 5 bases from V and 7 bases from J, with 12 bases between. The CDR3 is 13 amino acids. From germline, CDR1 is GTSNPN and CDR2 SVGIG (reference sequence). The DNA for the CDR3 is TGTGCCTGGGGGAGAGGGGCCAATTCACCCCTCCACTTT. Its protein is CAWGRGANSPLHF.

The chain employs TRBV11-2 and TRBJ2-4; 7 nucleotides align to TRBD1. This CDR3 region has 15 residues. Germline V gene lookup returns CDR1 SGHAT and CDR2 FQNNGV. V shed 4 bases and J 2 bases; nucleotides not matched to a gene: 5. CDR3 DNA: TGTGCCAGCAGCTCACGACAGGGCTCCAAAAACATTCAGTACTTC. The encoded protein is CASSSRQGSKNIQYF.

The chain is built from TRBV18 and TRBJ2-3, with TRBD1 as a possible D gene (6 bases). CDR1 is KGHSH, CDR2 LQKENI, per germline. The CDR3 loop spans 15 amino acids. V was shortened by 2 bases and J by 2 bases, with 11 bases between the two germline ends. The CDR3 protein is CASSPKTGFTDTQYF. The CDR3, as DNA: TGTGCCAGCTCACCAAAAACAGGGTTCACAGATACGCAGTATTTT. The full variable domain, with the rest looked up from reference TRBV18 and TRBJ2-3, is NAGVMQNPRHLVRRRGQEARLRCSPMKGHSHVYWYRQLPEEGLKFMVYLQKENIIDESGMPKERFSAEFPKEGPSILRIQQVVRGDSAAYFCASSPKTGFTDTQYFGPGTRLTVL.

The chain joins TRBV5-6 to TRBJ1-6; D is uncertain. The CDR3 consists of 13 residues. Germline V gene lookup returns CDR1 SGHDT and CDR2 YYEEEE. V was shortened by 4 bases and J by 7 bases, with 9 bases between the two germline ends. DNA of the CDR3: TGTGCCAGCAGCACCGATTACAATTCACCCCTCCACTTT. Its protein product is CASSTDYNSPLHF. Full variable domain (outside the CDR3, taken from reference TRBV5-6 and TRBJ1-6): DAGVTQSPTHLIKTRGQQVTLRCSPKSGHDTVSWYQQALGQGPQFIFQYYEEEERQRGNFPDRFSGHQFPNYSSELNVNALLLGDSALYLCASSTDYNSPLHFGNGTRLTVT.

The V call is TRBV28, the J call TRBJ2-3, with D possibly being TRBD2 (6 bases). Trimming took 2 bases from V and 6 from J, leaving 9 bases between them. Germline CDR1 and CDR2: MDHEN and SYDVKM. The CDR3 sequence is 13 residues long. The CDR3 DNA follows: TGTGCCAGCAGTTTAGGCCGGGAGGATACGCAGTATTTT. It yields the protein CASSLGREDTQYF.

The CDR3 here is CASSRQGYGYTF. CDR3 nucleotides: TGTGCCAGCAGCCGACAGGGGTATGGCTACACCTTC. The chain combines TRBV6-5 with TRBJ1-2; 8 positions match TRBD1. The germline gives CDR1 MNHEY, CDR2 SVGAGI. CDR3 size: 12 residues. V trimming: 6 bases; J trimming: 5 bases; junction bases outside the gene matches: 2.

This chain links TRBV18 with TRBJ1-5; possibly TRBD1 for D (6 bases). Trimming removed 0 bases from V and 2 bases from J, with 11 bases in between. Germline lookup yields CDR1 KGHSH and CDR2 LQKENI. The CDR3 sequence is 16 residues long. CDR3 bases: TGTGCCAGCTCACCACCCCCGAGGGGGGGCAATCAGCCCCAGCATTTT. Its protein product is CASSPPPRGGNQPQHF.

This chain connects TRBV6-5 to TRBJ2-2, with a possible D match to TRBD2 (5 bases). V shed 2 bases and J shed 9 bases, with 16 bases lying between them. This CDR3 has 15 amino acids. CDR1 MNHEY and CDR2 SVGAGI come from the germline V gene. The chain's CDR3 is CASSYSGPLARELFF. CDR3 nucleotide sequence: TGTGCCAGCAGTTACAGTGGGCCCCTAGCCCGGGAGCTGTTTTTT.

The rearrangement uses TRBV30 and TRBJ1-5; a possible D gene is TRBD1 (6 bases). The CDR3 is 14 amino acids. Germline V gene sequence: CDR1 GTSNPN, CDR2 SVGIG (reference sequence). Trimming removed 2 bases from V and 2 bases from J, with 10 bases in between. CDR3 nucleotide sequence: TGTGCCTGGAGTCACCCAGGGGGCAATCAGCCCCAGCATTTT. Its protein is CAWSHPGGNQPQHF.

The chain links TRBV6-1 to TRBJ1-4; D gene ambiguous. Germline-derived CDR1 and CDR2 are MNHNS and SASEGT. This CDR3 comprises 16 residues. V was clipped by 2 bases and J by 3 bases, with 13 bases between them. CDR3 in amino acids: CASSEMVVGPNEKLFF. CDR3 bases: TGTGCCAGCAGTGAAATGGTTGTTGGCCCTAATGAAAAACTGTTTTTT.

J is TRBJ2-7 and V is TRBV19, with D possibly called TRBD1 or TRBD2 (6 bases each). This CDR3 contains 14 residues. With 1 base removed from V and 6 bases from J, the gap between germline ends came to 13 bases. Germline V gene sequence: CDR1 LNHDA, CDR2 SQIVND (reference sequence). In nucleotides, the CDR3 is TGTGCCAGTAGTATAGGGGGGGCAGCGGGCGAGCAGTACTTC. This encodes CASSIGGAAGEQYF.